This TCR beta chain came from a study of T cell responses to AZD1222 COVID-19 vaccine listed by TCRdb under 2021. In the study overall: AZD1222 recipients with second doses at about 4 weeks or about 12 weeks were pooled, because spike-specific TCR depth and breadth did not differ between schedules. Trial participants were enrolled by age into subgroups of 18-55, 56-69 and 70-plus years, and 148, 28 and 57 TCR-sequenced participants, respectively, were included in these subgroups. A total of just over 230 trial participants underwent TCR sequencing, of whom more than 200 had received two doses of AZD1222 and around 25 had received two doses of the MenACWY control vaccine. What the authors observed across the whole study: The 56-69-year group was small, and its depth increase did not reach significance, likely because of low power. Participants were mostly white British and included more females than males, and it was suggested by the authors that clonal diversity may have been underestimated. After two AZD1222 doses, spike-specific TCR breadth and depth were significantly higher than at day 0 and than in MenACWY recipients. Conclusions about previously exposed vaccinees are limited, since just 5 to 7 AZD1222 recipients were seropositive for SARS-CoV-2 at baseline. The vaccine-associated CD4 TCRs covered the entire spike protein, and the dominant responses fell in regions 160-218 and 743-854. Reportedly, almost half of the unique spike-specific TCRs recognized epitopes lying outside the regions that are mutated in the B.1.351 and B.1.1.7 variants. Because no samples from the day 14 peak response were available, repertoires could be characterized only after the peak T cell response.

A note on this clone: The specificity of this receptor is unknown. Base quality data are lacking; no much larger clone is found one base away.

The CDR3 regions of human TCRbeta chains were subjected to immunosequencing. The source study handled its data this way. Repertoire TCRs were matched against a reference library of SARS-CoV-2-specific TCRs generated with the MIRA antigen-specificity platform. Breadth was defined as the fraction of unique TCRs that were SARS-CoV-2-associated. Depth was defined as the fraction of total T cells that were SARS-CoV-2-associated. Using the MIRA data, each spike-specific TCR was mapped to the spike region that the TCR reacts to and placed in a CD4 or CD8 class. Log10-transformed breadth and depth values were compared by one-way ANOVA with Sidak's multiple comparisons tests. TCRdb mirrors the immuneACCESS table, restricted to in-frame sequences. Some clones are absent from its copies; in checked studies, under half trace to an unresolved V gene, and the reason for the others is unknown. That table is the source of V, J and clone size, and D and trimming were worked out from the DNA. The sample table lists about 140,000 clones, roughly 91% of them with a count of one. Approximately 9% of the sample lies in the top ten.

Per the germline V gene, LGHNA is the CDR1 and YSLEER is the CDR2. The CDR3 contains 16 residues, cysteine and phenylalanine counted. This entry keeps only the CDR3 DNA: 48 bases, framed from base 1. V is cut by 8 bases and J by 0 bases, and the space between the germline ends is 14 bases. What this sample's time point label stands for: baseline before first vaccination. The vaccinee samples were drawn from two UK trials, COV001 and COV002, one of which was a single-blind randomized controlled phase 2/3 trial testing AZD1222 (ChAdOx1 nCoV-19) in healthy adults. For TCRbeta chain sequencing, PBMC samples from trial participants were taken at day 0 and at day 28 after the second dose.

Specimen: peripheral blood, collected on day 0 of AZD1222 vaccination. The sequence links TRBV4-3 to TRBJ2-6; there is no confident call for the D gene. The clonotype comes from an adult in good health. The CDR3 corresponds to CASSEGLPSGANVLTF. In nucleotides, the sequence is TGCGCCAGCTCAGAAGGGTTACCCTCTGGGGCCAACGTCCTGACTTTC.